One and the same sample provided the 5 T cell receptor beta chains below, sequenced in a study of shared clonotypes between healthy human individuals. Method: immunoSEQ multiplex PCR; TCRdb's copy keeps in-frame clones and lacks some. The repertoire holds hundreds of thousands of clones, 85% to 95% seen once, with 0.095% to 0.14% in the top ten. Only CD45RO-negative cells positively selected for CCR7 counted as naive CD8 cells, so terminally differentiated effector memory CD45RA+ cells were excluded. Material: naive CD8+ T cells sorted from blood. Receptors originate from a woman aged 25 to 45 in good health.

The rearrangement uses TRBV28 and TRBJ2-7; TRBD1 matches 9 bases. This CDR3 region has 15 residues. CDR1 MDHEN and CDR2 SYDVKM come from the germline V gene. V gave up 5 bases and J gave up 1 base; unmatched junction bases: 6. The CDR3 is CASSPSTGGSYEQYF. CDR3 nucleotide sequence: TGTGCCAGCAGTCCGTCGACAGGGGGTTCCTACGAGCAGTACTTC. Combining the CDR3 with reference TRBV28 and TRBJ2-7 gives the whole variable domain DVKVTQSSRYLVKRTGEKVFLECVQDMDHENMFWYRQDPGLGLRLIYFSYDVKMKEKGDIPEGYSVSREKKERFSLILESASTNQTSMYLCASSPSTGGSYEQYFGPGTRLTVT.

The CDR3, as DNA: TGTGCCAGCGCCGGGACAGGGGATTCACCCCTCCACTTT. It codes for CASAGTGDSPLHF. The chain has TRBV7-9 and TRBJ1-6, with TRBD1 matching over 10 bases. J gave up 8 bases and V 8 bases, and 3 bases lay outside the gene matches. Germline CDR1 is SEHNR and CDR2 is FQNEAQ (reference sequence). CDR3 length equals 13 residues.

As concerns this clone: This sample includes further DNA sequences coding for the same CDR3. This rearrangement joins TRBV5-6 to TRBJ1-1, with unresolved D. This CDR3 has 14 amino acids. CDR1 is SGHDT and CDR2 is YYEEEE in the germline V gene. The V gene lost 2 bases and the J gene lost 1 base, with 9 bases spanning the gap. CDR3 region: CASSFGGPNTEAFF. The CDR3 DNA is TGTGCCAGCAGCTTTGGTGGGCCGAACACTGAAGCTTTCTTT.

The chain links TRBV21-1 to TRBJ1-5; the D call of TRBD1 is as the table states it, not checked on the DNA. TRBV21-1 has pseudogene status. CDR3 size: 17 residues. The CDR3 here is CASSKRGTGGDDQPQHF. The CDR3 coding sequence is TGTGCCAGCAGCAAAAGGGGTACAGGGGGCGATGACCAGCCCCAGCATTTT.

The CDR3 loop is CASSLRGSSGNTIYF. The CDR3, as DNA: TGTGCCAGCAGCTTGAGGGGCAGCTCTGGAAACACCATATATTTT. The rearrangement links TRBV5-6 to TRBJ1-3; weak D call: TRBD1 (5 bases). V lost 1 base to trimming and J lost 0 bases, with 8 bases between them. The CDR3 runs 15 residues. Looked up from germline, CDR1 is SGHDT and CDR2 is YYEEEE.